This T cell receptor beta chain was identified in a study of T cell responses to AZD1222 COVID-19 vaccine. This CDR3 region has 16 residues. J was trimmed by 4 bases and V by 3 bases; bases with no gene match: 7. Germline assignment: CDR1 SGDLS and CDR2 YYNGEE. Clones were read by immunoSEQ multiplex PCR, and TCRdb kept only the in-frame ones, dropping some. The sample includes about 120,000 clones, almost 90% seen only once; the top ten take 8% to 10%. The J gene is TRBJ2-3, the V gene TRBV9; 11 bases are shared with TRBD1. This clonotype originated in an adult in good health. The sample in question was peripheral blood, obtained on day 0 of AZD1222 vaccination. This CDR3 reads CASSAPGQGVPDTQYF. The CDR3 region has the DNA TGTGCCAGCAGCGCACCGGGACAGGGGGTGCCAGATACGCAGTATTTT.